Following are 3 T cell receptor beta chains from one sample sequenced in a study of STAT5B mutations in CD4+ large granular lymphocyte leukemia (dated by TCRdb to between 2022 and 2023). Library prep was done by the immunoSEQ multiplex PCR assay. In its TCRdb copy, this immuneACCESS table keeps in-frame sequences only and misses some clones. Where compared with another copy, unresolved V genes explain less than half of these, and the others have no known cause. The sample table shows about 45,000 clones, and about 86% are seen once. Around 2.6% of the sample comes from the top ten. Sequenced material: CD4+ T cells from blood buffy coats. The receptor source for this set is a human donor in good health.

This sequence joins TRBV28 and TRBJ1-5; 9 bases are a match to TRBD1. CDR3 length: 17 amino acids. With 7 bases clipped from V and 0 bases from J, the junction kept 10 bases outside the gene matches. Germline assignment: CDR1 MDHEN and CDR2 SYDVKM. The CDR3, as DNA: TGTGCCAGCATCACAGGGGGCGGGGGATATAGCAATCAGCCCCAGCATTTT. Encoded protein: CASITGGGGYSNQPQHF.

The CDR3 DNA reads TGTGCCAGCAGCCCTGAGGAACAGGGCCGCCTACGAGAGCAGTACTTC. This translates into CASSPEEQGRLREQYF. V and J are TRBV9 and TRBJ2-7, with D maybe TRBD1 (6 bases). Per germline, CDR1 SGDLS and CDR2 YYNGEE. This CDR3 comprises 16 residues. The V end lost 4 bases, the J end lost 7 bases, and 24 bases lay between the germline ends.

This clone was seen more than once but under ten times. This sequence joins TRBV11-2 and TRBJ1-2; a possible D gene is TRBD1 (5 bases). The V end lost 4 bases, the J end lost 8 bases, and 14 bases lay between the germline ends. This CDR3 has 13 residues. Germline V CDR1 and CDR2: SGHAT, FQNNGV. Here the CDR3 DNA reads TGTGCCAGCAGCTGGGACCGGGCCCGCGGCTACACCTTC. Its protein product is CASSWDRARGYTF.